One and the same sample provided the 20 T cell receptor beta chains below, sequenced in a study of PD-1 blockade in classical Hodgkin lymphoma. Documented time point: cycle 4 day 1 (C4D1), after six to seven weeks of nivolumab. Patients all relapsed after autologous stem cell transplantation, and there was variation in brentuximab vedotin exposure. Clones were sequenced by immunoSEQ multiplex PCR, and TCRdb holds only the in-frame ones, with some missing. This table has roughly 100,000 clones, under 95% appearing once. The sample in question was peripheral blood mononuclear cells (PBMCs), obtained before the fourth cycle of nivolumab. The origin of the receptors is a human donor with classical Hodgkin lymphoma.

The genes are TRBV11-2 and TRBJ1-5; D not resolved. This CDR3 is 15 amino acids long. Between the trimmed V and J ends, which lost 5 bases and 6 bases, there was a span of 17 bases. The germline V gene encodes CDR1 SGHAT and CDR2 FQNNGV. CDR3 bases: TGTGCCAGCAGCAAAGATCGGGTGGTGGGTCAGCCCCAGCATTTT. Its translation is CASSKDRVVGQPQHF.

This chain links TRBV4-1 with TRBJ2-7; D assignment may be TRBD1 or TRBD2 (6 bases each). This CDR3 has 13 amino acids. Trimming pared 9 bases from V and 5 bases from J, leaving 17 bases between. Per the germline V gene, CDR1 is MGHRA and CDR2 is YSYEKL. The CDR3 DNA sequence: TGCGCCAGTTCAGAGGGGGGTATCGACGAGCAGTACTTC. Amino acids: CASSEGGIDEQYF.

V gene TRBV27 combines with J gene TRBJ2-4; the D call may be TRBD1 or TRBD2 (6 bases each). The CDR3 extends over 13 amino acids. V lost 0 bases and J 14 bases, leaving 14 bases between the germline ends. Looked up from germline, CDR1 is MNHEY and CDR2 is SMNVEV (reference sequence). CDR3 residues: CASSLSTGAGEYF. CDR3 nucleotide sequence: TGTGCCAGCAGTTTATCGACGGGGGCAGGCGAGTACTTC.

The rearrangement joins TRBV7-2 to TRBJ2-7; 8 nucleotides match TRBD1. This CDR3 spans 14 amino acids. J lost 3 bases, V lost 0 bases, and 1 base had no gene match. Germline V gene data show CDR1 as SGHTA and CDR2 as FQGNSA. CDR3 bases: TGTGCCAGCAGCTTAGCGACAGGGGTCTACGAGCAGTACTTC. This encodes CASSLATGVYEQYF. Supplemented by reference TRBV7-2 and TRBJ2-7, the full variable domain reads GAGVSQSPSNKVTEKGKDVELRCDPISGHTALYWYRQSLGQGLEFLIYFQGNSAPDKSGLPSDRFSAERTGGSVSTLTIQRTQQEDSAVYLCASSLATGVYEQYFGPGTRLTVT.

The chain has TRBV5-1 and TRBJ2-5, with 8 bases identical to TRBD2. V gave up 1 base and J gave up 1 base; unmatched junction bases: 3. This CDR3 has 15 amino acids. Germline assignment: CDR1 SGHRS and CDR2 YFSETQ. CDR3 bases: TGCGCCAGCAGCTTGAGTAGCGGGACCCAAGAGACCCAGTACTTC. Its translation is CASSLSSGTQETQYF. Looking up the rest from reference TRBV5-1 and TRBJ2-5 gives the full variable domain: KAGVTQTPRYLIKTRGQQVTLSCSPISGHRSVSWYQQTPGQGLQFLFEYFSETQRNKGNFPGRFSGRQFSNSRSEMNVSTLELGDSALYLCASSLSSGTQETQYFGPGTRLLVL.

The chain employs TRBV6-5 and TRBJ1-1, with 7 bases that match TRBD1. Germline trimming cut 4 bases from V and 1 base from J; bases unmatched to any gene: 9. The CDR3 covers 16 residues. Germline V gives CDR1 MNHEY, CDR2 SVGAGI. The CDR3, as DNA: TGTGCCAGCAGTTTTCACCCGGGACAGAAGAACACTGAAGCTTTCTTT. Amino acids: CASSFHPGQKNTEAFF.

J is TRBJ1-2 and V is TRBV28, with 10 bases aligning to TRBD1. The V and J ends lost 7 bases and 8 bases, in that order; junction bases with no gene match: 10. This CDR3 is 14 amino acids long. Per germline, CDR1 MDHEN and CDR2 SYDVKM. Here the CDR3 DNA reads TGTGCCAGCAATCCTGGGACAGGGGACTGGGGCTACACCTTC. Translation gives CASNPGTGDWGYTF.

The CDR3 loop reads CASSLWTGGYEQFF. CDR3 DNA: TGTGCCAGCAGTCTATGGACAGGGGGATATGAGCAGTTCTTC. The genes are TRBV2 and TRBJ2-1, with 10 bases that match TRBD1. The CDR3 sequence is 14 residues long. Germline-derived CDR1 and CDR2 are SNHLY and FYNNEI. After removal of 5 bases from V and 8 bases from J, the junction contained 6 bases not matched to a gene.

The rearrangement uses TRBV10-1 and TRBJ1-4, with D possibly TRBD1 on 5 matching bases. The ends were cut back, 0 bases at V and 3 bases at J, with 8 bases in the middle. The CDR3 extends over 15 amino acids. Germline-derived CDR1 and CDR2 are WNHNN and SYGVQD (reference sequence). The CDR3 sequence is CASSESQGPNEKLFF. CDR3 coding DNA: TGCGCCAGCAGTGAGTCGCAGGGCCCTAATGAAAAACTGTTTTTT.

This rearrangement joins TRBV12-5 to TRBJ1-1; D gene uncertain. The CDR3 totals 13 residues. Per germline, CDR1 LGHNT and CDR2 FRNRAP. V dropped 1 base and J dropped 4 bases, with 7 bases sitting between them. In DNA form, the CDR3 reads TGTGCTAGTGGTTTGGGGGGTCCCACTGAAGCTTTCTTT. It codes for CASGLGGPTEAFF.

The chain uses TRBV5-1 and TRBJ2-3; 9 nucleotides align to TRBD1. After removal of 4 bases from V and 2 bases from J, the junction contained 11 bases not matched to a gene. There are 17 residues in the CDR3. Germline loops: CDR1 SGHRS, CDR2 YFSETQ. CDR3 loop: CASSPDPGQGYTDTQYF. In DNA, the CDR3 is TGCGCCAGCAGCCCAGATCCGGGACAGGGCTACACAGATACGCAGTATTTT.

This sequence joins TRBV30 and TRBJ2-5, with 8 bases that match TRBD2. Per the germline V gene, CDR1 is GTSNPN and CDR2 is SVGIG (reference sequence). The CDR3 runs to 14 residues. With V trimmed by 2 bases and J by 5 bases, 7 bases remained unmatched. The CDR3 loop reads CAWSRGGGMETQYF. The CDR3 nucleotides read TGTGCCTGGAGTCGGGGCGGGGGGATGGAGACCCAGTACTTC.

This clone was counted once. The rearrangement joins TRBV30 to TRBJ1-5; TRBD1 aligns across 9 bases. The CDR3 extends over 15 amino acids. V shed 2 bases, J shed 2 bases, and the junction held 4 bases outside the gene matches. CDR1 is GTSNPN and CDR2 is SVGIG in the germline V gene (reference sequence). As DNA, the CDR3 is TGTGCCTGGAGTCGGGACAGGGTGGGCAATCAGCCCCAGCATTTT. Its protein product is CAWSRDRVGNQPQHF. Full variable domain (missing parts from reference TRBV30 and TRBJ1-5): SQTIHQWPATLVQPVGSPLSLECTVEGTSNPNLYWYRQAAGRGLQLLFYSVGIGQISSEVPQNLSASRPQDRQFILSSKKLLLSDSGFYLCAWSRDRVGNQPQHFGDGTRLSIL.

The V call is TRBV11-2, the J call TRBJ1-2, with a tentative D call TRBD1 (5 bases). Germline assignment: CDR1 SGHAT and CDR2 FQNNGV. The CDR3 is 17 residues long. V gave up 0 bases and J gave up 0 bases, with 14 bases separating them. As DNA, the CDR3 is TGTGCCAGCAGCTTAGATAAAGGGACCGTACCTAACTATGGCTACACCTTC. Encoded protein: CASSLDKGTVPNYGYTF.

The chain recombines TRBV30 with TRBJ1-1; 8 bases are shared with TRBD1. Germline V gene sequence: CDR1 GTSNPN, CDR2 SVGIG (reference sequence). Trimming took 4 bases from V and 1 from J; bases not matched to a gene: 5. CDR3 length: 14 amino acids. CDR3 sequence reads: CAWNQGAENTEAFF. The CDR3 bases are TGTGCCTGGAACCAGGGGGCTGAGAACACTGAAGCTTTCTTT.

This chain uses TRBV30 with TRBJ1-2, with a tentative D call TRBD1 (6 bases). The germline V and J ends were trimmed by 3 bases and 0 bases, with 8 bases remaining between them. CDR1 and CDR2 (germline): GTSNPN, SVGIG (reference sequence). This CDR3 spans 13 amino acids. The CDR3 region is CAWRAGANYGYTF. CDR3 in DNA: TGTGCCTGGAGGGCAGGGGCTAACTATGGCTACACCTTC.

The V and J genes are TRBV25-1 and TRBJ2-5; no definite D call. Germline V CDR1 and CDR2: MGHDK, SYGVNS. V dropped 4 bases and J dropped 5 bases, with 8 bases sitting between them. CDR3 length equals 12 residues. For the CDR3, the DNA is TGTGCCAGCAGTGGAGGTTCTGAGACCCAGTACTTC. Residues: CASSGGSETQYF. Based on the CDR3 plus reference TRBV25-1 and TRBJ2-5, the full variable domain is EADIYQTPRYLVIGTGKKITLECSQTMGHDKMYWYQQDPGMELHLIHYSYGVNSTEKGDLSSESTVSRIRTEHFPLTLESARPSHTSQYLCASSGGSETQYFGPGTRLLVL.

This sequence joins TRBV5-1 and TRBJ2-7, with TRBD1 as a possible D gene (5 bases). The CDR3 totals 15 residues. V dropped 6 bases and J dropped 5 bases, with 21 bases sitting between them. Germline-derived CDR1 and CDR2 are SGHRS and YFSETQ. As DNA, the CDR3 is TGCGCCAGCAACGAAGGACACCTATACGGGCACGAGCAGTACTTC. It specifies CASNEGHLYGHEQYF.

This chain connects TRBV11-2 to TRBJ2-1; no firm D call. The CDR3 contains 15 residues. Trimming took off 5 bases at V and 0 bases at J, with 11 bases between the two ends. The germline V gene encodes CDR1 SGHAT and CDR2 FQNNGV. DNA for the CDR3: TGTGCCAGCAGCCATGAACGCAGCTCCTACAATGAGCAGTTCTTC. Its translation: CASSHERSSYNEQFF.

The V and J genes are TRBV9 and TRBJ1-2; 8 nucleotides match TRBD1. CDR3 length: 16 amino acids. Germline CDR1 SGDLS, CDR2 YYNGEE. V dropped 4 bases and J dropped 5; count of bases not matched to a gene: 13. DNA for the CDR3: TGTGCCAGCAGCTCTACCGGACAGGGCCAGCAGTATGGCTACACCTTC. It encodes CASSSTGQGQQYGYTF.